This passage covers 2 T cell receptor beta chains from one sample sequenced in a study of cytomegalovirus exposure and HLA in healthy donors. PCR used 60 Vbeta primers and 13 Jbeta primers. Produced via immunoSEQ multiplex PCR; TCRdb's table is partial and in-frame only. The table includes some 150,000 clones, about 80% detected once. Sequencing input: PBMCs. These receptors all stem from a woman aged 40 to 55 in good health and CMV-seronegative.

V and J are TRBV10-3 and TRBJ2-7; 7 nucleotides align to TRBD1. Germline CDR1 ENHRY, CDR2 SYGVKD. V lost 2 bases to trimming and J lost 6 bases; unmatched junction nucleotides: 4. This CDR3 spans 13 amino acids. The CDR3 is CAISEPYRGEQYF. CDR3 DNA sequence: TGTGCCATCAGTGAGCCTTACAGGGGCGAGCAGTACTTC.

The V call is TRBV10-1, the J call TRBJ1-3; the D gene is possibly TRBD1 (6 bases). CDR3 size: 17 residues. Deletions cut 7 bases from V and 1 base from J, with 20 bases between. CDR1 is WNHNN and CDR2 is SYGVQD in the germline V gene (reference sequence). As DNA, the CDR3 is TGCGCCAGCACCACCTCAGGGGCCTCTCTTTCTGGAAACACCATATATTTT. It translates to CASTTSGASLSGNTIYF.